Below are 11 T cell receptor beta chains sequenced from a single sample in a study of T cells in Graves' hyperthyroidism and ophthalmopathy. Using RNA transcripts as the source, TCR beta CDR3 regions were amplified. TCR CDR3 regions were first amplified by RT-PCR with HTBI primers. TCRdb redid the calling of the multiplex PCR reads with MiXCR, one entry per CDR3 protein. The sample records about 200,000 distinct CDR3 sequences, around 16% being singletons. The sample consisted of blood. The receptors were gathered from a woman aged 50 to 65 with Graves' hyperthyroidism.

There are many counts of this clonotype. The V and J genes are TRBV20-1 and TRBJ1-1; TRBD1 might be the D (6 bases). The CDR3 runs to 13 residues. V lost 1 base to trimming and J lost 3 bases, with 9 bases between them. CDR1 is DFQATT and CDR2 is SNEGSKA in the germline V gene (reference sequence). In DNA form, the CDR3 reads TGCAGTGCTAGAGGAGGGGGGGACACTGAAGCTTTCTTT. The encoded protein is CSARGGGDTEAFF.

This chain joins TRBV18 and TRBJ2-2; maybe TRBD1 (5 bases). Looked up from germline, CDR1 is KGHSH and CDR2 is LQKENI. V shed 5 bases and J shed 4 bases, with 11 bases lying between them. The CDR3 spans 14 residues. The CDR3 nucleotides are TGTGCCAGCTCAACCAGGGTGGGCACCGGGGAGCTGTTTTTT. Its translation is CASSTRVGTGELFF.

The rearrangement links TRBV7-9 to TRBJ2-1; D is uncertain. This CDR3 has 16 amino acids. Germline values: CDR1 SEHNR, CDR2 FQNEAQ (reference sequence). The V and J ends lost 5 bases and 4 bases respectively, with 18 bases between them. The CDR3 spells CASSLPRAETYNEQFF. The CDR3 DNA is TGTGCCAGCAGCCTACCTCGGGCGGAAACATACAATGAGCAGTTCTTC.

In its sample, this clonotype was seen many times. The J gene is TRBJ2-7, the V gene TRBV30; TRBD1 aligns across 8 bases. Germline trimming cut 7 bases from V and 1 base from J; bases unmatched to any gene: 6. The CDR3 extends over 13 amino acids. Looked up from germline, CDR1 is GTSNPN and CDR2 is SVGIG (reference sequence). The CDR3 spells CASSDRVSYEQYF. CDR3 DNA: TGTGCCTCTTCGGACAGGGTGTCCTACGAGCAGTACTTC.

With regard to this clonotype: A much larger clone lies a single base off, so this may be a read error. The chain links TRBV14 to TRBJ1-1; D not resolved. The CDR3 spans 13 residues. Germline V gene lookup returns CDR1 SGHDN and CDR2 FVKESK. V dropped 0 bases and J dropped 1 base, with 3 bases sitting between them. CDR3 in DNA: TGTGCCAGCAGCCAAGACCAGAACACTGAAGCTTTCTTT. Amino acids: CASSQDQNTEAFF.

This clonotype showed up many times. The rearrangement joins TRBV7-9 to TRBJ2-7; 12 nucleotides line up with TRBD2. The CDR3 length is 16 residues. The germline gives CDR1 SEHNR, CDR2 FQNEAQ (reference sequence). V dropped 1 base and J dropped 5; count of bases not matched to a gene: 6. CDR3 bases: TGTGCCAGCAGCTTAGGGGCGACTAGCGGGAGCGACGAGCAGTACTTC. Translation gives CASSLGATSGSDEQYF.

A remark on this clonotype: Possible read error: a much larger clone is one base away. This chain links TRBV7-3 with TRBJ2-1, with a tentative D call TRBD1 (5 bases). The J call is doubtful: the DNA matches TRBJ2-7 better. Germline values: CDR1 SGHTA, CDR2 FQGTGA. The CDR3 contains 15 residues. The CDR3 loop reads CASSSGGAVYNEQYF. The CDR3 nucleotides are TGTGCCAGCAGCTCGGGTGGGGCGGTATACAATGAGCAGTACTTC.

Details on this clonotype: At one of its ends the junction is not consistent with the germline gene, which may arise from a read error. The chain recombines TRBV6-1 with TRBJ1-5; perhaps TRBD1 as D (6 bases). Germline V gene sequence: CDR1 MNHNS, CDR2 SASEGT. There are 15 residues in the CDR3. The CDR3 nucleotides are TGTGCCAGCAGCGAAGCGAGGGGGAGCAATCAGCCCCAGCATTTT. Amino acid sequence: CASSEARGSNQPQHF.

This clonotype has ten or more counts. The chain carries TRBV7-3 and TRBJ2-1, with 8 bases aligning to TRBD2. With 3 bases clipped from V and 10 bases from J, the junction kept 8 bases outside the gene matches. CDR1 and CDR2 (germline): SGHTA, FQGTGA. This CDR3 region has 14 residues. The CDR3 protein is CASSFGTRTFEQFF. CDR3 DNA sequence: TGTGCCAGCAGCTTCGGGACTAGAACTTTCGAGCAGTTCTTC.

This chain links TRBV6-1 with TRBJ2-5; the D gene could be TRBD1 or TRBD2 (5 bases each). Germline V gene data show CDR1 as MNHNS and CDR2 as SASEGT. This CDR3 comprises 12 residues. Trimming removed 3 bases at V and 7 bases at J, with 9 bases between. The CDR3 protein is CASSEIGGTQYF. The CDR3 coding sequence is TGTGCCAGCAGTGAGATTGGGGGGACCCAGTACTTC.

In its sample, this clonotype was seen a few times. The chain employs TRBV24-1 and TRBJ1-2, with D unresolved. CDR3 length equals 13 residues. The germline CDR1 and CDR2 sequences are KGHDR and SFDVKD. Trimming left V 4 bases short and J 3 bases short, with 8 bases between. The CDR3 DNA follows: TGTGCCACCAGTGACAGGAAAGACTATGGCTACACCTTC. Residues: CATSDRKDYGYTF.